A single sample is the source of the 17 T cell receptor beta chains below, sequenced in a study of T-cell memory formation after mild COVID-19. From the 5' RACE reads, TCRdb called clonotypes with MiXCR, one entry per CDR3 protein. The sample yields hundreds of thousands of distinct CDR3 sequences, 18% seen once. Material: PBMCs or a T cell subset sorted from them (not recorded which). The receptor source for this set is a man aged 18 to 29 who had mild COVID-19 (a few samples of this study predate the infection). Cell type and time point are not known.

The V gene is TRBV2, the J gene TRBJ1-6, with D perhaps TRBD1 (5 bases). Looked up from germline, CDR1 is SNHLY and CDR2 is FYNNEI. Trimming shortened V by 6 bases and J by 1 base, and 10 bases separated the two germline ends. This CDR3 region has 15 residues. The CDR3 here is CASRGGGSYNSPLHF. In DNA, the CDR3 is TGTGCCAGCAGGGGCGGGGGGTCCTATAATTCACCCCTCCACTTT.

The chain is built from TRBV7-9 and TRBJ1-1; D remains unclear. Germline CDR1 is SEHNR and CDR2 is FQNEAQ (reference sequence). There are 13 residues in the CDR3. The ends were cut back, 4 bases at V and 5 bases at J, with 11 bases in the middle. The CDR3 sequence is CASSSGLGTEAFF. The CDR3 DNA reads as TGTGCCAGCAGCTCGGGGTTAGGGACTGAAGCTTTCTTT.

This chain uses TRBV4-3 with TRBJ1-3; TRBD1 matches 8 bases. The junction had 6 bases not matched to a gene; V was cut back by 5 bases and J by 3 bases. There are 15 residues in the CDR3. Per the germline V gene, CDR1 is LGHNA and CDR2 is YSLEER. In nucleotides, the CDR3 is TGCGCCAGCAGCACGGGACAGGCGCATGGAAACACCATATATTTT. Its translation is CASSTGQAHGNTIYF.

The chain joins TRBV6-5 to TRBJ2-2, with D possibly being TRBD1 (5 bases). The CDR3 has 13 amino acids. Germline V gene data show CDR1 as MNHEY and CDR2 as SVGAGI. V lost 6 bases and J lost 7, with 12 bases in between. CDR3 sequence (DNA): TGTGCCAGCAGACCCAGGGTGGTCGGGGAGCTGTTTTTT. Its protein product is CASRPRVVGELFF.

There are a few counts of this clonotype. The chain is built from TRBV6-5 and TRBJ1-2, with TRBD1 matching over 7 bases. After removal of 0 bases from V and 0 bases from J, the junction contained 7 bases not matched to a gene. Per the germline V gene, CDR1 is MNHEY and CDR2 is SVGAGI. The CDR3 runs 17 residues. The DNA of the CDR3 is TGTGCCAGCAGTTACTCGTATGTGGGACAGTCTAACTATGGCTACACCTTC. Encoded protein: CASSYSYVGQSNYGYTF.

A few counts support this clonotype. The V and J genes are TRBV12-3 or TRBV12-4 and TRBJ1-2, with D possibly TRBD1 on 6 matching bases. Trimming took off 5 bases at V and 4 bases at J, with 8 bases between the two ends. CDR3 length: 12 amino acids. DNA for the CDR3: TGTGCCAGCAGTGAACAGGGCTATGGCTACACCTTC. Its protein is CASSEQGYGYTF.

The CDR3 sequence is CASRPGTVNTEAFF. In nucleotides, the CDR3 is TGCGCCAGCAGGCCCGGGACAGTGAACACTGAAGCTTTCTTT. The rearrangement joins TRBV5-1 to TRBJ1-1, with 7 bases matching TRBD1. The CDR3 is 14 amino acids. V shed 5 bases and J 0 bases; nucleotides not matched to a gene: 4. The germline V gene has CDR1 SGHRS and CDR2 YFSETQ.

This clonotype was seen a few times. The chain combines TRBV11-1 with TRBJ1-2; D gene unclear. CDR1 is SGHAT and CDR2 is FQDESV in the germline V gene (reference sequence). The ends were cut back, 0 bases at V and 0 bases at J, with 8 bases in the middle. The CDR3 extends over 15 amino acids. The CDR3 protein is CASSLAHGANYGYTF. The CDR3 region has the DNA TGTGCCAGCAGCTTAGCCCACGGTGCTAACTATGGCTACACCTTC.

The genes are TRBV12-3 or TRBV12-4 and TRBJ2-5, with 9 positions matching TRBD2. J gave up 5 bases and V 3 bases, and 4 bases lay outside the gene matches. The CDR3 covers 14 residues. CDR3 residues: CASSFGGGAETQYF. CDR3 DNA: TGTGCCAGCAGTTTTGGCGGGGGGGCCGAGACCCAGTACTTC.

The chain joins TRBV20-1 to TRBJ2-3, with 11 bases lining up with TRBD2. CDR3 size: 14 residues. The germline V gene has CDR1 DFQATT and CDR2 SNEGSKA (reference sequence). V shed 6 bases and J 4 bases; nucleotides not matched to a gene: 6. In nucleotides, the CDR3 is TGCAGTGCAGTAGCGGGGGGGCCCTCAGATACGCAGTATTTT. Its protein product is CSAVAGGPSDTQYF.

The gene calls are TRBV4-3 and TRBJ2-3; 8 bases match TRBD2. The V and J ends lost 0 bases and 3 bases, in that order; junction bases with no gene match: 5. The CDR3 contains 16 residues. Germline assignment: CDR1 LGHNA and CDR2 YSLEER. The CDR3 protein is CASSQDRTGGTDTQYF. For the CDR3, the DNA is TGCGCCAGCAGCCAAGATCGGACGGGGGGGACAGATACGCAGTATTTT.

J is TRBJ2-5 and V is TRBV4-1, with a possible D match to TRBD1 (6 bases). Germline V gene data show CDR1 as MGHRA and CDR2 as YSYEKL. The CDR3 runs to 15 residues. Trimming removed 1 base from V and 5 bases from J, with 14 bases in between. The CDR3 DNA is TGCGCCAGCAGCCAAGCATTGGTAGGGGGTGAGACCCAGTACTTC. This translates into CASSQALVGGETQYF.

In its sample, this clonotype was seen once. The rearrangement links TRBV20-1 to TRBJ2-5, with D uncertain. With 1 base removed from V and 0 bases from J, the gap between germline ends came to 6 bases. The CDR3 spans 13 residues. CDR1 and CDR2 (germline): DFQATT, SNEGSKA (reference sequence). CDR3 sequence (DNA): TGCAGTGCTAGAGGGGGTTACCAAGAGACCCAGTACTTC. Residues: CSARGGYQETQYF.

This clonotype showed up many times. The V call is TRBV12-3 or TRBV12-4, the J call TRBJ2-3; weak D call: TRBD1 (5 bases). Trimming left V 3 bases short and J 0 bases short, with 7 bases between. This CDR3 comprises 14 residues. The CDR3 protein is CASSLTASTDTQYF. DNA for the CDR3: TGTGCCAGCAGTTTGACAGCTAGCACAGATACGCAGTATTTT.

CDR3 DNA sequence: TGTGCCAGCGATCGACAGGCCGACAATGAAAAACTGTTTTTT. Its protein is CASDRQADNEKLFF. The J gene is TRBJ1-4, the V gene TRBV7-9, with D tentatively TRBD1 (6 bases). V lost 8 bases to trimming and J lost 5 bases, with 15 bases between them. The CDR3 is 14 amino acids. Germline loops: CDR1 SEHNR, CDR2 FQNEAQ (reference sequence).

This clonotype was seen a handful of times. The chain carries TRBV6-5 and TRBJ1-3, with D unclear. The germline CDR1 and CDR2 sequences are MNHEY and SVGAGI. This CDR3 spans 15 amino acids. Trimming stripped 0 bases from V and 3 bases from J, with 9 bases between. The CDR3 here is CASSYSSWGGNTIYF. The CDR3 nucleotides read TGTGCCAGCAGTTACTCCAGCTGGGGTGGAAACACCATATATTTT.

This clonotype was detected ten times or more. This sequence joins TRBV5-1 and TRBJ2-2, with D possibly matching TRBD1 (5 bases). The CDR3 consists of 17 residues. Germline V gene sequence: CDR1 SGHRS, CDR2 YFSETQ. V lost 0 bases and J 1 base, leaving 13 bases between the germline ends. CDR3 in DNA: TGCGCCAGCAGCTTGGCATACAGGACACTGAACACCGGGGAGCTGTTTTTT. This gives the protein CASSLAYRTLNTGELFF.